These 30 T cell receptor beta chains originate from one sample sequenced in a study of OX40 agonist ivuxolimab in advanced cancers. To prepare the library, the immunoSEQ multiplex PCR assay was applied. Entries here come from immuneACCESS through TCRdb and include only in-frame sequences with V and J called. Some clones fail to appear in such tables; in the studies checked, an unresolved V gene covers under half of the shortfall, and the cause of the remainder is unknown. A total of tens of thousands of clones appear in this sample, roughly 87% of them only once. Together, the top ten hold around 0.34% of the sample. Source: CD4+ or CD8+ T cells sorted from blood, taken in a trial of the OX40 agonist ivuxolimab. The receptors here all came from an adult with an advanced solid tumor such as melanoma, head and neck, liver or kidney cancer.

The genes are TRBV14 and TRBJ2-4; no clear D. Germline CDR1 is SGHDN and CDR2 is FVKESK. Trimming left V 4 bases short and J 0 bases short, with 10 bases between. The CDR3 has 15 amino acids. As DNA, the CDR3 is TGTGCCAGCAGCCCCTTGGAATTAGCCAAAAACATTCAGTACTTC. Amino acid sequence: CASSPLELAKNIQYF.

The DNA for the CDR3 is TGTGCCAGTAGTATGTGGCTAGGGGAGACCCAGTACTTC. It codes for CASSMWLGETQYF. The V call is TRBV19, the J call TRBJ2-5; D gene ambiguous. CDR1 and CDR2 (germline): LNHDA, SQIVND (reference sequence). The ends were cut back, 3 bases at V and 5 bases at J, with 10 bases in the middle. This CDR3 region has 13 residues.

This chain links TRBV13 with TRBJ2-3; 10 bases are a match to TRBD2. Losses at the gene ends were 5 bases for V and 7 bases for J; bases not matched to a gene: 18. Per the germline V gene, CDR1 is PRHDT and CDR2 is FYEKMQ (reference sequence). The length of the CDR3 is 18 residues. The CDR3 is CASSPRPSSGGDLNTQYF. Written as DNA, the CDR3 is TGTGCCAGCAGCCCACGACCCTCTAGCGGGGGAGATCTGAATACGCAGTATTTT. The variable domain in full, completed from reference TRBV13 and TRBJ2-3, reads AAGVIQSPRHLIKEKRETATLKCYPIPRHDTVYWYQQGPGQDPQFLISFYEKMQSDKGSIPDRFSAQQFSDYHSELNMSSLELGDSALYFCASSPRPSSGGDLNTQYFGPGTRLTVL.

The V gene is TRBV7-2, the J gene TRBJ2-7, with D unresolved. The CDR3 has 11 amino acids. The V end was cut by 6 bases, the J end by 3 bases, with 6 bases between. Germline assignment: CDR1 SGHTA and CDR2 FQGNSA. The CDR3 loop reads CASSRSYEQYF. CDR3 DNA: TGTGCCAGCAGTCGGAGCTACGAGCAGTACTTC.

The chain couples TRBV9 to TRBJ1-5; D not resolved. The V end lost 2 bases, the J end lost 7 bases, and 16 bases lay between the germline ends. This CDR3 has 15 amino acids. The germline CDR1 and CDR2 sequences are SGDLS and YYNGEE. The CDR3 coding sequence is TGTGCCAGCAGCGTCGGGGTAGGGATTGGACAGCCCCAGCATTTT. Translated: CASSVGVGIGQPQHF. Variable domain in full (rest from reference TRBV9 and TRBJ1-5): DSGVTQTPKHLITATGQRVTLRCSPRSGDLSVYWYQQSLDQGLQFLIQYYNGEERAKGNILERFSAQQFPDLHSELNLSSLELGDSALYFCASSVGVGIGQPQHFGDGTRLSIL.

V usage is TRBV20-1 and J usage is TRBJ2-7, with a tentative D call TRBD1 (6 bases). This CDR3 region has 10 residues. Germline CDR1 reads DFQATT; CDR2 reads SNEGSKA (reference sequence). Trimming removed 4 bases from V and 11 bases from J, with 12 bases in between. CDR3 residues: CSATRQEEYF. The CDR3 coding sequence is TGCAGTGCTACCCGACAGGAGGAGTACTTC.

The chain recombines TRBV28 with TRBJ1-1; D is ambiguous. The ends were cut back, 4 bases at V and 2 bases at J, with 14 bases in the middle. The germline CDR1 and CDR2 sequences are MDHEN and SYDVKM. CDR3 length: 15 amino acids. CDR3 DNA sequence: TGTGCCAGCAGTTCACCCCCAACAGCTAACACTGAAGCTTTCTTT. As protein: CASSSPPTANTEAFF.

The rearrangement uses TRBV4-1 and TRBJ2-3, with 10 bases lining up with TRBD2. This CDR3 spans 16 amino acids. Germline V gene data show CDR1 as MGHRA and CDR2 as YSYEKL. Losses at the gene ends were 4 bases for V and 1 base for J; bases not matched to a gene: 5. For the CDR3, the DNA is TGCGCCAGCAGCCGGGGACTAGCGTACCGCACAGATACGCAGTATTTT. Amino acids: CASSRGLAYRTDTQYF.

The CDR3: CAISGGQETQYF. The CDR3 DNA reads as TGTGCCATCAGTGGGGGGCAAGAGACCCAGTACTTC. J is TRBJ2-5 and V is TRBV10-3; D assignment may be TRBD1 or TRBD2 (5 bases each). This CDR3 contains 12 residues. Germline V gives CDR1 ENHRY, CDR2 SYGVKD. V was shortened by 4 bases and J by 2 bases, with 5 bases between the two germline ends.

V is TRBV7-2 and J is TRBJ1-3; weak D call: TRBD1 (6 bases). The CDR3 is 15 residues long. Germline CDR1 and CDR2: SGHTA and FQGNSA. Trimming cost V 5 bases and J 9 bases, with 20 bases left between them. The CDR3 loop reads CASSPAGTPGGTIYF. The CDR3 DNA reads as TGTGCCAGCAGCCCTGCAGGGACACCCGGTGGCACCATATATTTT.

The gene calls are TRBV25-1 and TRBJ1-1, with D perhaps TRBD1 (6 bases). The CDR3 loop spans 14 amino acids. Germline values: CDR1 MGHDK, CDR2 SYGVNS. V was cut by 5 bases and J by 4 bases, with 14 bases left in between. The CDR3 region has the DNA TGTGCCAGCAGTAAACCAGGGGTGCGCACTGAAGCTTTCTTT. Translated: CASSKPGVRTEAFF.

The rearrangement joins TRBV7-9 to TRBJ2-1, with D possibly matching TRBD2 (6 bases). This CDR3 has 12 amino acids. Trimming pared 5 bases from V and 10 bases from J, leaving 12 bases between. The V gene's germline CDR1 is SEHNR and CDR2 FQNEAQ (reference sequence). The CDR3, as DNA: TGTGCCAGCAGCCCCCTGGGAGGCGAGCAGTTCTTC. Translated, it gives CASSPLGGEQFF.

There are a few counts of this clone. The V gene is TRBV5-1, the J gene TRBJ1-2, with D tentatively TRBD1 (5 bases). CDR1 SGHRS and CDR2 YFSETQ come from the germline V gene. V lost 6 bases, J lost 7 bases, and 10 bases lay in between. This CDR3 is built from 11 residues. The CDR3 DNA is TGCGCCAGCACCTCCGGGGGTGGCTACACCTTC. Encoded protein: CASTSGGGYTF.

This chain links TRBV27 with TRBJ2-7; D gene unclear. Germline lookup yields CDR1 MNHEY and CDR2 SMNVEV (reference sequence). There are 13 residues in the CDR3. The V gene lost 6 bases and the J gene lost 0 bases, with 9 bases spanning the gap. The DNA for the CDR3 is TGTGCCAGCAGGAGGACGGCCTCCTACGAGCAGTACTTC. Amino acid sequence: CASRRTASYEQYF.

CDR3 DNA: TGTGCCAGCAGCTTGGTTCGGGTCGACGGCTACACCTTC. Translation: CASSLVRVDGYTF. V gene TRBV7-9 combines with J gene TRBJ1-2, with no clear D. Trimming took off 3 bases at V and 8 bases at J, with 13 bases between the two ends. Germline CDR1 reads SEHNR; CDR2 reads FQNEAQ (reference sequence). The CDR3 has 13 amino acids.

This chain links TRBV6-6 with TRBJ2-5, with D perhaps given as TRBD1 or TRBD2 (5 bases each). Germline V CDR1 and CDR2: MNHNY, SVGAGI (reference sequence). Trimming cost V 5 bases and J 5 bases, with 15 bases left between them. The CDR3 totals 14 residues. The CDR3 nucleotides read TGTGCCAGCAGTCCCCGGGACCCCCTGGAGACCCAGTACTTC. Translation: CASSPRDPLETQYF.

J is TRBJ1-4 and V is TRBV5-6; TRBD1 matches at 9 bases. The CDR3 totals 15 residues. Germline V gene sequence: CDR1 SGHDT, CDR2 YYEEEE. V lost 1 base and J lost 8; bases outside the gene matches: 6. The CDR3 is CASSLRTGVGEKLFF. CDR3 in DNA: TGTGCCAGCAGCTTGAGGACAGGGGTTGGAGAAAAACTGTTTTTT.

The rearrangement uses TRBV28 and TRBJ1-1; TRBD1 agrees at 8 bases. CDR3 length: 15 residues. The V gene's germline CDR1 is MDHEN and CDR2 SYDVKM. J was trimmed by 4 bases and V by 6 bases; bases with no gene match: 10. CDR3 loop: CASSPPTGDGTEAFF. The CDR3 nucleotides read TGTGCCAGCAGCCCCCCGACAGGGGACGGCACTGAAGCTTTCTTT.

To note about this clone: The sample holds other DNA sequences that translate to the same CDR3. The chain recombines TRBV9 with TRBJ1-1; D uncertain. The V gene lost 2 bases and the J gene lost 0 bases, with 5 bases spanning the gap. Germline-derived CDR1 and CDR2 are SGDLS and YYNGEE. The CDR3 loop spans 13 amino acids. The DNA of the CDR3 is TGTGCCAGCAGCGTGACCGTGAACACTGAAGCTTTCTTT. This encodes CASSVTVNTEAFF.

V is TRBV27 and J is TRBJ2-5; no clear D. This CDR3 contains 13 residues. Trimming stripped 3 bases from V and 5 bases from J, with 10 bases between. Germline V CDR1 and CDR2: MNHEY, SMNVEV (reference sequence). The CDR3 bases are TGTGCCAGCAGTTTTTTGGGTACGGAGACCCAGTACTTC. Translating gives CASSFLGTETQYF.

The gene calls are TRBV7-2 and TRBJ2-3, with D possibly TRBD1 on 6 matching bases. The CDR3 is 15 amino acids. V was trimmed by 5 bases and J by 2 bases, leaving 14 bases between them. Germline assignment: CDR1 SGHTA and CDR2 FQGNSA. The CDR3 DNA follows: TGTGCCAGCAGCAGCCGGACAGCCTACACAGATACGCAGTATTTT. This encodes CASSSRTAYTDTQYF.

The J gene is TRBJ2-7, the V gene TRBV9; the D is unclear. Germline CDR1 SGDLS, CDR2 YYNGEE. This CDR3 has 13 residues. V lost 0 bases to trimming and J lost 6 bases, with 10 bases between them. The CDR3 DNA reads TGTGCCAGCAGCGTAGAACGGCGAGGCGAGCAGTACTTC. The encoded protein is CASSVERRGEQYF.

This clone occurred once. The chain joins TRBV14 to TRBJ2-2; D is tentatively TRBD1 or TRBD2 (5 bases each). This CDR3 contains 14 residues. The V gene lost 3 bases and the J gene lost 3 bases, with 8 bases spanning the gap. The germline gives CDR1 SGHDN, CDR2 FVKESK. The CDR3 sequence is CASSQGRDTGELFF. CDR3 coding DNA: TGTGCCAGCAGCCAGGGACGGGACACCGGGGAGCTGTTTTTT.

In the case of this clone: The junction departs from the called germline gene at one end, perhaps through a read error. The chain carries TRBV5-6 and TRBJ1-2; perhaps TRBD1 as D (5 bases). The germline CDR1 and CDR2 sequences are SGHDT and YYEEEE. The CDR3 is made up of 11 amino acids. The DNA for the CDR3 is TGTGCCAGCAGCCGATGGGAGAACAGGTCCTTC. Translated: CASSRWENRSF.

The chain uses TRBV18 and TRBJ2-3, with D perhaps matching TRBD1 (6 bases). Germline CDR1 is KGHSH and CDR2 is LQKENI. There are 14 residues in the CDR3. Trimming took off 4 bases at V and 3 bases at J, with 11 bases between the two ends. Here the CDR3 reads CASSRTVVTDTQYF. In nucleotides, the CDR3 is TGTGCCAGCTCACGGACAGTAGTTACAGATACGCAGTATTTT.

The rearrangement joins TRBV27 to TRBJ2-1, with 8 positions matching TRBD1. V lost 5 bases and J lost 7; bases outside the gene matches: 7. Per the germline V gene, CDR1 is MNHEY and CDR2 is SMNVEV (reference sequence). The CDR3 length is 14 residues. The CDR3: CASSKDRVRNEQFF. CDR3 bases: TGTGCCAGCAGTAAGGACAGGGTTAGGAATGAGCAGTTCTTC.

The chain links TRBV7-3 to TRBJ2-3; D gene ambiguous. CDR1 SGHTA and CDR2 FQGTGA come from the germline V gene. Trimming took 2 bases from V and 5 from J, leaving 8 bases between them. The CDR3 has 13 amino acids. The DNA for the CDR3 is TGTGCCAGCAGCTTACGGATCCGAGATACGCAGTATTTT. Amino acids: CASSLRIRDTQYF.

The CDR3 loop is CASSSLTATLNTEAFF. The CDR3 DNA is TGTGCCAGCAGTTCCCTGACAGCCACATTGAACACTGAAGCTTTCTTT. The chain joins TRBV6-5 to TRBJ1-1; D is perhaps TRBD1 (5 bases). Germline loops: CDR1 MNHEY, CDR2 SVGAGI. This CDR3 spans 16 amino acids. The V gene lost 4 bases and the J gene lost 0 bases, with 15 bases spanning the gap.

J is TRBJ2-5 and V is TRBV27; 7 positions agree with TRBD2. Germline CDR1 reads MNHEY; CDR2 reads SMNVEV (reference sequence). The CDR3 is made up of 16 amino acids. V lost 2 bases, J lost 2 bases, and 8 bases stayed unmatched. For the CDR3, the DNA is TGTGCCAGCAGTTTAGGTTGGGGAGGGCTTCAAGAGACCCAGTACTTC. Its translation is CASSLGWGGLQETQYF.

This clone has just one count. V gene TRBV6-5 combines with J gene TRBJ2-6; D is unclear. CDR3 length: 16 residues. Germline V gene sequence: CDR1 MNHEY, CDR2 SVGAGI. The ends were cut back, 0 bases at V and 2 bases at J, with 8 bases in the middle. The CDR3: CASSYSVRTGANVLTF. The CDR3 nucleotides read TGTGCCAGCAGTTACTCTGTGAGGACTGGGGCCAACGTCCTGACTTTC.